Listed here are 8 T cell receptor beta chains from one sample, sequenced in a study of blood T cell repertoires in COVID-19. Measured with immunoSEQ multiplex PCR; TCRdb has only the in-frame clones, and not every one. The table shows roughly 200,000 clones, with approximately 90% occurring only once. The sample consisted of peripheral blood. These receptor sequences come from a woman between 40 and 50 years old who had recovered from COVID-19.

The V call is TRBV6-6, the J call TRBJ2-3; 9 bases match TRBD1. The CDR3 is 15 amino acids. The germline CDR1 and CDR2 sequences are MNHNY and SVGAGI (reference sequence). After removal of 5 bases from V and 2 bases from J, the junction contained 5 bases not matched to a gene. CDR3 sequence reads: CASSLGQGPTDTQYF. The CDR3 DNA reads as TGTGCCAGCAGTCTTGGACAGGGGCCCACAGATACGCAGTATTTT.

This CDR3 reads CASSYWSTGELFF. The CDR3 DNA reads TGTGCCAGCAGTTACTGGAGCACCGGGGAGCTGTTTTTT. The genes are TRBV6-2 or TRBV6-3 and TRBJ2-2; D is uncertain. Trimming cost V 1 base and J 4 bases, with 4 bases left between them. The CDR3 loop spans 13 amino acids. CDR1 and CDR2 from the germline V gene are MNHEY and SVGEGT.

J is TRBJ2-2 and V is TRBV7-8, with TRBD2 as a possible D gene (6 bases). Germline CDR1 is SGHVS and CDR2 is FQNEAQ. V was shortened by 5 bases and J by 8 bases, with 21 bases between the two germline ends. This CDR3 contains 16 residues. CDR3 sequence reads: CASSKRGYLAIGELFF. The CDR3 DNA follows: TGTGCCAGCAGCAAAAGAGGTTATCTAGCGATAGGGGAGCTGTTTTTT.

The V and J genes are TRBV19 and TRBJ1-2; 7 nucleotides agree with TRBD1. The CDR3 runs 18 residues. CDR1 and CDR2 (germline): LNHDA, SQIVND (reference sequence). After removal of 7 bases from V and 4 bases from J, the junction contained 21 bases not matched to a gene. Here the CDR3 DNA reads TGTGCCAGTACCTCGACAGGGCGTGTTGCCGGTGGTGGCTATGGCTACACCTTC. Translation gives CASTSTGRVAGGGYGYTF.

Concerning this clone itself: The same CDR3 can be traced to other DNA sequences in this sample. V gene TRBV2 combines with J gene TRBJ2-3; D is perhaps TRBD2 (5 bases). CDR3 length: 13 amino acids. The germline CDR1 and CDR2 sequences are SNHLY and FYNNEI. Trimming removed 7 bases from V and 1 base from J, with 9 bases in between. The CDR3 nucleotides are TGTGCCAGCAATCGGGGTGGCACAGATACGCAGTATTTT. Translation gives CASNRGGTDTQYF.

The V call is TRBV5-1, the J call TRBJ2-4; weak D call: TRBD1 (6 bases). The germline V gene encodes CDR1 SGHRS and CDR2 YFSETQ. The V and J ends lost 4 bases and 1 base respectively, with 9 bases between them. The CDR3 extends over 14 amino acids. The CDR3 loop is CASSPQGAKNIQYF. Written as DNA, the CDR3 is TGCGCCAGCAGCCCGCAGGGGGCCAAAAACATTCAGTACTTC.

CDR3 sequence reads: CASSPDRGPYNEQFF. In DNA, the CDR3 is TGTGCCAGCAGCCCGGACAGGGGCCCATACAATGAGCAGTTCTTC. V gene TRBV5-8 combines with J gene TRBJ2-1, with 9 bases fitting TRBD1. The V gene's germline CDR1 is SGHTS and CDR2 YDEGEE. The ends lost 4 bases at V and 4 bases at J; junction bases unmatched: 6. The CDR3 sequence is 15 residues long.

CDR3 protein: CASSSRTGRNEQYF. The CDR3, as DNA: TGTGCCAGCAGCTCGCGGACAGGGAGGAACGAGCAGTACTTC. The V call is TRBV11-1, the J call TRBJ2-7; 8 nucleotides match TRBD1. The CDR3 runs 14 residues. The germline V gene has CDR1 SGHAT and CDR2 FQDESV (reference sequence). V lost 4 bases to trimming and J lost 5 bases; unmatched junction nucleotides: 7.